The T cell receptor beta chain under discussion was sequenced for a study of CD4+ T cells in melanoma. General study results and limits: In melanoma, neoantigen-specific CD4+ T cells reportedly differed in differentiation state. CD8+ T cell, macrophage and B cell function reportedly correlated with neoantigen-specific CD4+ T cells.

As concerns this clone: Its antigen is as yet unknown.

The assay was immunoSEQ multiplex PCR, and TCRdb's table has in-frame clones only and misses some. The table lists over 130,000 clones, roughly 91% of them singletons, with 1.5% to 1.9% in the top ten. This clonotype was obtained from a human donor with melanoma.

CDR3 sequence: CASSVSYRDETQYF. CDR3 bases: TGTGCCAGCAGCGTATCTTACAGGGATGAGACCCAGTACTTC. The V gene is TRBV9, the J gene TRBJ2-5, with a possible D match to TRBD1 (6 bases). Germline values: CDR1 SGDLS, CDR2 YYNGEE. This CDR3 contains 14 residues. V shed 1 base and J shed 5 bases, with 12 bases lying between them.